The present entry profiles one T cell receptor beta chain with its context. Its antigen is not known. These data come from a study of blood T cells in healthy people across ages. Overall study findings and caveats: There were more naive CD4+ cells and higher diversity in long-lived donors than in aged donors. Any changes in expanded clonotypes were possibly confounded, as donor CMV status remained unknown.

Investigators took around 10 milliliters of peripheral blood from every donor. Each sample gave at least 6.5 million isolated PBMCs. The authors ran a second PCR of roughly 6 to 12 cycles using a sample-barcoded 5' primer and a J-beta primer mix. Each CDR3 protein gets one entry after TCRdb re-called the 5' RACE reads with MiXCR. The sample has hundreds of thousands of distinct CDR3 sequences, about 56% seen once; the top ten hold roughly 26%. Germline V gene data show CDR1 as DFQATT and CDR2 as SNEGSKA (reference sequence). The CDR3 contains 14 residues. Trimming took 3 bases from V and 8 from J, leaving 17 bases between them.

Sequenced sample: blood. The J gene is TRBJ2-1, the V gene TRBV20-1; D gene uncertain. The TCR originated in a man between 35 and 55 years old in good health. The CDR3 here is CSASNVLRPDEQFF. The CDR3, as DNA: TGCAGTGCTAGCAATGTTCTGAGGCCCGATGAGCAGTTCTTC.